Each of the 9 T cell receptor beta chains below was sequenced from the same sample in a study of T cells in localized non-small cell lung cancer. Profiling relied on immunoSEQ multiplex PCR, and the TCRdb table lists in-frame clones only, not all of them. The sample records about 130,000 clones, 80% to 90% being singletons. The material was peripheral blood, obtained before any cancer treatment. The receptors here all came from a female donor aged 60 or older with stage I lung adenocarcinoma.

The gene calls are TRBV7-3 and TRBJ2-2; D uncertain. V lost 0 bases to trimming and J lost 4 bases, with 6 bases between them. Germline CDR1 and CDR2: SGHTA and FQGTGA. There are 14 residues in the CDR3. CDR3 loop: CASSLTYPTGELFF. CDR3 DNA sequence: TGTGCCAGCAGCTTAACGTACCCCACCGGGGAGCTGTTTTTT.

The chain couples TRBV5-1 to TRBJ1-5, with D perhaps matching TRBD1 (6 bases). The CDR3 has 14 amino acids. V lost 7 bases, J lost 8 bases, and 19 bases lay in between. Germline-derived CDR1 and CDR2 are SGHRS and YFSETQ. This CDR3 reads CASREGTRIEPQHF. Written as DNA, the CDR3 is TGCGCCAGCCGAGAGGGGACACGGATTGAGCCCCAGCATTTT.

The genes are TRBV6-5 and TRBJ2-5; 8 bases are a match to TRBD2. J was trimmed by 5 bases and V by 0 bases; bases with no gene match: 5. The V gene's germline CDR1 is MNHEY and CDR2 SVGAGI. CDR3 length: 15 amino acids. This CDR3 reads CASSYSSAGGETQYF. In nucleotides, the CDR3 is TGTGCCAGCAGTTACTCTTCGGCGGGAGGCGAGACCCAGTACTTC.

The chain carries TRBV6-1 and TRBJ2-5; D not certain. V lost 4 bases to trimming and J lost 0 bases, with 12 bases between them. CDR1 is MNHNS and CDR2 is SASEGT in the germline V gene. The CDR3 contains 15 residues. The CDR3 loop reads CASSALGLDQETQYF. CDR3 in DNA: TGTGCCAGCAGTGCCCTTGGCTTGGACCAAGAGACCCAGTACTTC.

The CDR3 DNA follows: TGCGCCAGCAGCTACGGGACTCCGGGACCCTACGAGCAGTACTTC. The encoded protein is CASSYGTPGPYEQYF. The J gene is TRBJ2-7, the V gene TRBV5-1, with D perhaps TRBD2 (6 bases). CDR1 and CDR2 from the germline V gene are SGHRS and YFSETQ. V lost 3 bases and J 2 bases, leaving 15 bases between the germline ends. The CDR3 sequence is 15 residues long.

The chain couples TRBV7-3 to TRBJ1-1; the match to TRBD1 covers 7 bases. Trimming removed 0 bases from V and 1 base from J; junction bases left unmatched: 8. Germline V CDR1 and CDR2: SGHTA, FQGTGA. The CDR3 is 17 residues long. For the CDR3, the DNA is TGTGCCAGCAGCTTAACTTCGGAGGGGGCTTCGAACACTGAAGCTTTCTTT. Residues: CASSLTSEGASNTEAFF.

This clone is a singleton in its sample. The genes are TRBV5-1 and TRBJ2-1; D gene unclear. Germline CDR1 is SGHRS and CDR2 is YFSETQ. Trimming shortened V by 0 bases and J by 7 bases, and 11 bases separated the two germline ends. CDR3 length: 14 residues. The CDR3 loop reads CASSLDRAGNEQFF. CDR3 nucleotides: TGCGCCAGCAGCTTGGATCGGGCTGGTAATGAGCAGTTCTTC.

This chain joins TRBV11-2 and TRBJ1-3, with D tentatively TRBD1 (6 bases). Trimming left V 6 bases short and J 0 bases short, with 12 bases between. Looked up from germline, CDR1 is SGHAT and CDR2 is FQNNGV. CDR3 length equals 15 residues. The CDR3 is CASRTGLNSGNTIYF. The CDR3 DNA is TGTGCCAGCAGGACAGGACTCAACTCTGGAAACACCATATATTTT.

A single count supports this clone. The CDR3 sequence: CASSMEAGTGYPDTQYF. The CDR3 region has the DNA TGTGCCAGTAGTATGGAAGCCGGGACAGGGTATCCAGATACGCAGTATTTT. The chain recombines TRBV19 with TRBJ2-3, with 9 bases identical to TRBD1. With 3 bases clipped from V and 4 bases from J, the junction kept 11 bases outside the gene matches. In germline, CDR1 is LNHDA, CDR2 SQIVND (reference sequence). The CDR3 totals 17 residues. Full variable domain (missing parts from reference TRBV19 and TRBJ2-3): DGGITQSPKYLFRKEGQNVTLSCEQNLNHDAMYWYRQDPGQGLRLIYYSQIVNDFQKGDIAEGYSVSREKKESFPLTVTSAQKNPTAFYLCASSMEAGTGYPDTQYFGPGTRLTVL.